Listed here are 4 T cell receptor beta chains from one sample, sequenced in a study of T cell repertoires in cytomegalovirus infection. Their recognized antigens are unknown. TCRdb used MiXCR to reprocess the reads, holding one entry per CDR3 protein. The sample comprises about 270,000 distinct CDR3 sequences, less than 25% of which are singletons, and about 21% rests with the top ten. Sequenced here: cultured PBMCs, sampled from culture after CMV antigen stimulation. These receptors came from a human donor in good health (CMV status not recorded). Some clones in this sample may be carry-over from other donors' samples.

This chain connects TRBV4-1 to TRBJ2-3; D uncertain. The CDR3 consists of 14 residues. The germline gives CDR1 MGHRA, CDR2 YSYEKL. V was pared by 1 base and J by 4 bases, with 9 bases between. CDR3: CASSQVSLSDTQYF. The CDR3 nucleotides are TGCGCCAGCAGCCAAGTGTCACTTTCAGATACGCAGTATTTT.

The rearrangement links TRBV12-3 or TRBV12-4 to TRBJ2-7; D is ambiguous. Trimming cost V 2 bases and J 4 bases, with 9 bases left between them. This CDR3 spans 13 amino acids. CDR3 sequence: CASSLQKRYEQYF. The CDR3 region has the DNA TGTGCCAGCAGTTTACAGAAGAGATACGAGCAGTACTTC.

This clonotype showed up many times. This rearrangement joins TRBV7-8 to TRBJ1-5; possible D gene TRBD1, 5 bases. The CDR3 covers 16 residues. Trimming left V 5 bases short and J 0 bases short, with 14 bases between. Per germline, CDR1 SGHVS and CDR2 FQNEAQ. The CDR3 DNA is TGTGCCAGCAGCCCTCGGGGGGGGAATAGCAATCAGCCCCAGCATTTT. It codes for CASSPRGGNSNQPQHF.

The chain combines TRBV28 with TRBJ2-1; D tentatively reads TRBD1 or TRBD2 (5 bases each). V was pared by 6 bases and J by 16 bases, with 19 bases between. The germline CDR1 and CDR2 sequences are MDHEN and SYDVKM. The CDR3 has 12 amino acids. The DNA of the CDR3 is TGTGCCAGCAGAGGGGAGATTAATGACGCCTTCTTC. It specifies CASRGEINDAFF.